Following are 8 T cell receptor beta chains from one sample sequenced in a study of cytomegalovirus exposure and HLA in healthy donors. The PCR ran on 60 Vbeta and 13 Jbeta primers. The repertoire was sequenced with immunoSEQ multiplex PCR; TCRdb's copy has only in-frame clones and lacks some. This sample has about 82,000 clones, with around 74% found just once. Sequencing used PBMCs. The receptors come from a woman between 45 and 60 years old in good health and CMV-seropositive.

This chain uses TRBV21-1 with TRBJ1-5; the listed D gene, TRBD1, was not tested against the DNA. TRBV21-1 is noted as a pseudogene. This CDR3 comprises 11 residues. This CDR3 reads CASGAVQPQHF. The CDR3, as DNA: TGTGCCAGCGGGGCGGTTCAGCCCCAGCATTTT.

In DNA, the CDR3 is TGTGCCAGTACGCAAAAGGACAGGACTTACTATGGCTACACCTTC. Its protein is CASTQKDRTYYGYTF. The chain couples TRBV19 to TRBJ1-2; 7 bases agree with TRBD1. Germline assignment: CDR1 LNHDA and CDR2 SQIVND (reference sequence). V was pared by 7 bases and J by 3 bases, with 11 bases of the junction left unmatched. This CDR3 is built from 15 residues.

The chain recombines TRBV10-3 with TRBJ2-3, with 9 bases identical to TRBD2. CDR1 is ENHRY, CDR2 SYGVKD, per germline. CDR3 length: 18 residues. The junction had 17 bases not matched to a gene; V was cut back by 10 bases and J by 0 bases. CDR3 amino acids: CASTRLISGRPSTDTQYF. The CDR3 DNA follows: TGTGCCAGCACCCGGTTGATCAGCGGGAGGCCCAGCACAGATACGCAGTATTTT.

The gene calls are TRBV4-1 and TRBJ2-1, with TRBD2 matching over 7 bases. The germline CDR1 and CDR2 sequences are MGHRA and YSYEKL. Trimming removed 4 bases from V and 4 bases from J; junction bases left unmatched: 1. The CDR3 length is 13 residues. Here the CDR3 DNA reads TGCGCCAGCAGCCGGGACTATTACAATGAGCAGTTCTTC. It specifies CASSRDYYNEQFF.

This rearrangement joins TRBV5-4 to TRBJ2-3, with TRBD2 identical over 9 bases. Germline trimming cut 4 bases from V and 4 bases from J; bases unmatched to any gene: 7. CDR3 length: 15 amino acids. CDR1 and CDR2 from the germline V gene are SGHNT and YYREEE (reference sequence). The CDR3 protein is CASSLGTSISDTQYF. CDR3 in DNA: TGTGCCAGCAGCCTGGGGACTAGCATTTCAGATACGCAGTATTTT.

The genes are TRBV5-1 and TRBJ1-2; 11 bases line up with TRBD1. After removal of 5 bases from V and 5 bases from J, the junction contained 8 bases not matched to a gene. The CDR3 extends over 15 amino acids. CDR1 and CDR2 from the germline V gene are SGHRS and YFSETQ. The CDR3 DNA sequence: TGCGCCAGCAGTTCGGGGACAGGGGGAGAATATGGCTACACCTTC. Translation: CASSSGTGGEYGYTF.

The chain carries TRBV7-9 and TRBJ1-1, with a tentative D call TRBD1 (5 bases). Germline CDR1 and CDR2: SEHNR and FQNEAQ (reference sequence). Trimming took 5 bases from V and 0 from J, leaving 13 bases between them. This CDR3 is built from 15 residues. The CDR3 sequence: CASSPGNLVNTEAFF. CDR3 coding DNA: TGTGCCAGCAGCCCAGGGAATTTGGTGAACACTGAAGCTTTCTTT.

Details on this clone: The junction departs from the called germline gene at one end, perhaps through a read error. CDR3 DNA sequence: TGTGCCAGCAGCCCCCCCGGGACTAGCGGGACCTTCTTC. It specifies CASSPPGTSGTFF. V gene TRBV5-5 combines with J gene TRBJ2-7; 13 nucleotides align to TRBD2. CDR1 and CDR2 (germline): SGHKS, YYEKEE (reference sequence). CDR3 length: 13 amino acids.